Sequencing of this TCR beta chain was carried out in a study of blood T cell repertoires in COVID-19 (dated by TCRdb to about 2020). At the level of the whole study: Samples covering the acute and convalescent phases of COVID-19 were provided by collaborators in the United States, Italy and Spain. The material from the prospective study consisted of cDNA or gDNA derived from T cells, B-cell-depleted T cells, or PBMCs. Deeply sampled blood TCRbeta repertoires from subjects exposed to, actively infected with, or recovered from COVID-19 were included in the dataset. The repertoires were made available in a free public database intended to serve as a resource for research on the immune response to SARS-CoV-2. Samples came from the ongoing ImmuneRACE study (first 160 participants) plus 1,254 subjects from 6 global collaborators. Sample metadata almost always included a de-identified subject ID, COVID-19 status, age in years and sex. HLA class I and class II types, where available, came from metadata supplied by the sample provider rather than from assay-based typing. Broad study findings and their caveats: Clinical and demographic metadata were provided uncurated, with the amount varying by source and participant.

TCRbeta CDR3 regions were amplified from genomic DNA using the immunoSEQ Assay, a bias-controlled multiplex PCR. From the authors' description of their analysis: The number of nucleated cells in each sample was estimated from the amplification of reference gene primers within the assay. To quantify the absolute abundance of each unique TCRbeta CDR3 rearrangement, sequence reads were collapsed and filtered. For each sample, productive Simpson clonality was calculated by taking the square root of Simpson's diversity index across productive rearrangements. TCRdb took over this immuneACCESS table, retaining in-frame rearrangements with V and J assigned. Such tables are incomplete; in checked studies, under half of the missing clones stem from an unresolved V gene, and the remainder is unexplained. The DNA gave D and trimming, while V, J and clone size come from that table. This sample gives 60,000 to 75,000 clones in total; 80% to 90% of them show up just once. The ten largest clones add up to under 6.5% of the sample.

Compared with germline, V lacks 2 bases and J lacks 4 bases; bases without a gene match: 3. CDR1 and CDR2 are drawn from the germline V gene: SGHNT, YENEEA. Spanning cysteine to phenylalanine, the CDR3 consists of 15 amino acids. Only CDR3 DNA is held: 45 bases, read in frame from base 1. The collaborating institutions used their own protocols to collect whole blood in K2EDTA tubes. Collaborator samples were shipped for TCRbeta analysis as frozen whole blood, isolated PBMCs, or DNA extracted from either sample type. On this clone: Its antigen is currently not known. Base qualities are not at hand, and no much larger clone is one base apart.

This chain joins TRBV11-3 to TRBJ1-1, with 11 bases aligning to TRBD1. The receptor comes from a man in his forties or fifties with active COVID-19. The sequenced sample was peripheral blood. The CDR3 region reads CASSLMGQGGTEAFF. The nucleotide sequence is TGTGCCAGCAGCTTAATGGGACAGGGGGGCACTGAAGCTTTCTTT.